This TCR beta chain was documented in a study of blood T cell repertoires in COVID-19. On the study more broadly: Donors in the United States, Italy and Spain gave samples during acute or convalescent COVID-19. PBMCs, B-cell-depleted T cells, or T cells provided the cDNA or gDNA that made up the material.

From germline, CDR1 is WSHSY and CDR2 SAAADI. V was clipped by 10 bases and J by 6 bases, with 19 bases between them. The CDR3 length is 13 residues. Source study methods: Researchers report that nucleated cell counts were estimated from reference gene primer amplification. TCRdb keeps only in-frame clones here, not all; method: immunoSEQ multiplex PCR. V and J calls and clone size come straight from that table; D and trimming were deduced from the DNA. The sample has 200,000 to 250,000 clones, more than 65% seen once. The sequencing sample was made of peripheral blood. This chain joins TRBV10-2 and TRBJ2-7, with TRBD1 as a possible D gene (5 bases). This TCR derives from a human donor in a cohort sampled during active COVID-19. CDR3 in DNA: TGCGCCACTTCGTTGGCTAGTACAGGCGAGCAGTACTTC. It specifies CATSLASTGEQYF.